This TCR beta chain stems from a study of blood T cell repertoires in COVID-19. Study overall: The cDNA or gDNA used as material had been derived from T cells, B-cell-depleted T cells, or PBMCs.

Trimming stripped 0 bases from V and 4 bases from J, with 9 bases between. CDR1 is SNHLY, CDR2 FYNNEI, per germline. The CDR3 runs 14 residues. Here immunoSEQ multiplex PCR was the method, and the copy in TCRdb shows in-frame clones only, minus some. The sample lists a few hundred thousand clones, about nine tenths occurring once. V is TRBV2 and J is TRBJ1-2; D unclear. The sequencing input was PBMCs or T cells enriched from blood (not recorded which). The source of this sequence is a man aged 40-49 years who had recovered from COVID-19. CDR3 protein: CASSEAFGFYGYTF. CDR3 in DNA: TGTGCCAGCAGTGAAGCGTTCGGGTTCTATGGCTACACCTTC.